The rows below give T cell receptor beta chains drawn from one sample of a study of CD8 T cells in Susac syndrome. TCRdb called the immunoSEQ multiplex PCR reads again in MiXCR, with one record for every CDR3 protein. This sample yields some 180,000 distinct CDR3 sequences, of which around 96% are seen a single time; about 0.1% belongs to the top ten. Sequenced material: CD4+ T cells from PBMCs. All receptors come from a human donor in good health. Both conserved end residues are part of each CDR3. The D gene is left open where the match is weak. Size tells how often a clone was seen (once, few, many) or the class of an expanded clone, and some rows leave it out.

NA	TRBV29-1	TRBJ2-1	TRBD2	TGCAGCGCCGGGGGAGGGCCAGGCAATGAGCAGTTCTTC	CSAGGGPGNEQFF
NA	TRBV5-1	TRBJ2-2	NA	TGCGCCAGCAAGGACACCGGGGAGCTGTTTTTT	CASKDTGELFF
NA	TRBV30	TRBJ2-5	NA	TGTGCCTGGAGCCCAGGGGAGGAGACCCAGTACTTC	CAWSPGEETQYF
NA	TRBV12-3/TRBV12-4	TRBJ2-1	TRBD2	TGTGCCAGCTTGATTACTAGCGGGAGTAAGGGTGAGCAGTTCTTC	CASLITSGSKGEQFF
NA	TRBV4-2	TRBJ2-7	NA	TGTGCCAGCAGCCTATCCCAGGGGCGGTCCTACGAGCAGTACTTC	CASSLSQGRSYEQYF
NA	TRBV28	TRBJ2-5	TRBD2	TGTGCCAGCAGAAAGGGACTAGCGGGATCGCGAGAGACCCAGTACTTC	CASRKGLAGSRETQYF
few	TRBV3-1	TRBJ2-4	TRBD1	TGTGCCAGCAGCCAAGGAGCAGGGGGCAAAAACATTCAGTACTTC	CASSQGAGGKNIQYF
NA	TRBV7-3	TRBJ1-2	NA	TGTGCCAGCAGCTTAGGTCAGATGGCTGGCTACACCTTC	CASSLGQMAGYTF
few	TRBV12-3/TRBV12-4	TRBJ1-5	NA	TGTGCCAGCTCAGGGGTTAATCAGCCCCAGCATTTT	CASSGVNQPQHF
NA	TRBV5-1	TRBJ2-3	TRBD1	TGCGCCAGCAGCTTCCGGGACAGAGGGGATACGCAGTATTTT	CASSFRDRGDTQYF
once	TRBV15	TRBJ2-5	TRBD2	TGTGCCACCAGCAGAGAGCCGTTACTAGCGGGGGGAGAGACCCAGTACTTC	CATSREPLLAGGETQYF
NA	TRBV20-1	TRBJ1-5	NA	TGCAGTGCTCTAGACAGCGGTCAGCCCCAGCATTTT	CSALDSGQPQHF
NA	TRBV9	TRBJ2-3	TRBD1	TGTGCCAGCAGCGGGTGGACAGGGACAGATACGCAGTATTTT	CASSGWTGTDTQYF
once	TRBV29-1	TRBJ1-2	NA	TGCAGCGTTGTCTCTCAGGTGGGATACGGCTACACCTTC	CSVVSQVGYGYTF
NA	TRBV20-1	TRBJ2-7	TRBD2	TGCAGTCCCACCCTTAGCGGGAGGGACGGCGAGCAGTACTTC	CSPTLSGRDGEQYF
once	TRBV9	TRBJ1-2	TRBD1	TGTGCCAGCAGCGTGGACAGGGACTATGGCTACACCTTC	CASSVDRDYGYTF
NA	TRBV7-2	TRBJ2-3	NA	TGTGCCAGCAGCTTAGCTTATACGCAGTATTTT	CASSLAYTQYF
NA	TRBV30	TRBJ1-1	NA	TGTGCCTGGCGTCTGCAGAACAGTGAAGCTTTCTTT	CAWRLQNSEAFF
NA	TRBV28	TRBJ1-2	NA	TGTGCCACTCACAGGGTGGGAGGCTACACCTTC	CATHRVGGYTF
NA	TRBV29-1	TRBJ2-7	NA	TGCAGCGTTGGACGGGGCGCGAGGTACGAGCAGTACTTC	CSVGRGARYEQYF